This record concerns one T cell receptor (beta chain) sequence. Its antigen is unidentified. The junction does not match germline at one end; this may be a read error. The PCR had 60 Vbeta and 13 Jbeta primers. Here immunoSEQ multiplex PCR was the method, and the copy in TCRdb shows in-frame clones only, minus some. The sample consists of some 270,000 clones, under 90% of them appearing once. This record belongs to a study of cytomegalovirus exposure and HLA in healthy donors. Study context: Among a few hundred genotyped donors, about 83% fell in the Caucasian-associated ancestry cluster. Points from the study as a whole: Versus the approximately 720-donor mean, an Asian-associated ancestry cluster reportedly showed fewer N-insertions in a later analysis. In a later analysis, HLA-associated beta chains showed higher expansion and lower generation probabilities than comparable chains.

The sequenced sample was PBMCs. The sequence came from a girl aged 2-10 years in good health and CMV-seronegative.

CDR3 sequence: CASSSDNEQFF. CDR3 DNA: TGCGCCAGCAGCTCCGACAATGAGCAGTTCTTC. The genes are TRBV5-1 and TRBJ2-1; D uncertain. Germline values: CDR1 SGHRS, CDR2 YFSETQ. The CDR3 contains 11 residues.